This T cell receptor beta chain was sequenced in a study of blood T cells in healthy people across ages. This clonotype was detected once. Donors gave roughly 9.1 milliliters of peripheral blood apiece. Total RNA extraction produced at least 6 micrograms (per sample) for the study. This CDR3 contains 15 residues. Trimming removed 0 bases at V and 2 bases at J, with 11 bases between. Per the germline V gene, CDR1 is LGHDT and CDR2 is YNNKEL (reference sequence). Next came a second PCR, run for roughly 7 to 12 cycles, which used a sample-barcoded 5' primer along with a J-beta primer mix. TCRdb itself ran the 5' RACE reads through MiXCR, one entry per CDR3 protein. The table lists fewer than 1,000,000 distinct CDR3 sequences, roughly 46% of them singletons, with 18% in the top ten.

The chain combines TRBV3-1 with TRBJ2-7; D ambiguous. The sequencing sample was made of blood. The TCR comes from a man older than 75 in good health. The CDR3 region is CASSQDVAGAYEQYF. The CDR3, as DNA: TGTGCCAGCAGCCAAGATGTCGCAGGAGCCTACGAGCAGTACTTC.